The next 2 T cell receptor beta chains were all read from a single sample in a study of CD8 T cells in Susac syndrome (dated by TCRdb to between 2018 and 2021). The method behind the library was the immunoSEQ multiplex PCR assay. RNA was extracted with the RNeasy kit and about 0.5 to 1 ug was reverse transcribed using random hexamers. TCRdb passed the public sequencing reads through fastp at Q25 and MiXCR, retaining productive beta sequences. Each CDR3 protein appears once, grouped with its most common genes and DNA. The sample table records about 300,000 distinct CDR3 sequences; about nine tenths of these occur just once. 0.18% of the sample goes to the ten largest clones. Material: CD8+ T cells from PBMCs. The receptors were gathered from a human donor with multiple sclerosis.

The chain links TRBV29-1 to TRBJ2-7, with D hard to call. Trimming left V 3 bases short and J 2 bases short, with 14 bases between. The CDR3 loop spans 14 amino acids. CDR1 is SQVTM and CDR2 is ANQGSEA in the germline V gene. The CDR3 nucleotides are TGCAGCGTTGAGGGTGAGTCAGAGACCTACGAGCAGTACTTC. It encodes CSVEGESETYEQYF.

The chain employs TRBV11-1 and TRBJ2-5; TRBD1 matches 12 bases. With 5 bases clipped from V and 5 bases from J, the junction kept 6 bases outside the gene matches. Germline V CDR1 and CDR2: SGHAT, FQDESV (reference sequence). The CDR3 has 15 amino acids. This CDR3 reads CASSHRDRGRETQYF. CDR3 DNA sequence: TGTGCCAGCAGCCACCGGGACAGGGGGCGGGAGACCCAGTACTTC.